This entry concerns a single T cell receptor (beta chain). Its antigen is not known. This specimen comes from a study of T-cell reconstitution after alpha-beta-depleted transplantation in children. The V end was cut by 1 base, the J end by 1 base, with 11 bases between. Germline CDR1 SNHLY, CDR2 FYNNEI. The CDR3 loop spans 17 amino acids. Construction of the TCRbeta library involved unique molecular identifiers. TCRdb passed the PCR reads through MiXCR, listing each CDR3 protein once. Of hundreds of thousands of distinct CDR3 sequences listed, 10% to 15% are singletons. Study observations and caveats: Several hundred expanded graft clones reportedly gave rise to the alpha-beta T cells present about two months after transplant. Day-60 TCRbeta diversity that was high in some patients was derived from surviving recipient T cells and thymic progenitors.

This sample comprised PBMCs, mostly from graft donor cells, obtained 360 days after TCRalphabeta/CD19-depleted stem cell transplant. This TCR was recovered from a male patient between 10 and 17 years old who had a stem cell transplant for acute myeloid leukemia, so the T cells may come from the graft donor. V gene TRBV2 combines with J gene TRBJ2-6; D is tentatively TRBD1 or TRBD2 (5 bases each). This CDR3 is CASSEEGRQSGANVLTF. The CDR3 nucleotides read TGTGCCAGCAGTGAAGAGGGACGGCAGTCTGGGGCCAACGTCCTGACTTTC.